These 19 T cell receptor beta chains were sequenced from one sample in a study of T cell responses to AZD1222 COVID-19 vaccine. Method: immunoSEQ multiplex PCR; TCRdb's copy keeps in-frame clones and lacks some. Among 120,000 or so clones, roughly 89% were seen once, and the ten largest hold about 4.1%. Sequencing used peripheral blood, obtained on day 0 of AZD1222 vaccination. These receptors came from an adult in good health.

The CDR3 nucleotides read TGTGCCAGCAGCTCTCGCCGGGACAGGGGGACGGCAGATACGCAGTATTTT. Amino acids: CASSSRRDRGTADTQYF. This chain connects TRBV13 to TRBJ2-3, with TRBD1 matching 11 bases. The length of the CDR3 is 17 residues. Trimming took 4 bases from V and 4 from J; bases not matched to a gene: 10. Germline values: CDR1 PRHDT, CDR2 FYEKMQ (reference sequence).

This chain uses TRBV2 with TRBJ2-7; no clear D. The CDR3 runs to 14 residues. Germline CDR1 and CDR2: SNHLY and FYNNEI. Between the trimmed V and J ends, which lost 5 bases and 4 bases, there was a span of 15 bases. The CDR3 spells CASSRRSETYEQYF. CDR3 bases: TGTGCCAGCAGTCGGCGGAGTGAAACTTACGAGCAGTACTTC.

The V and J genes are TRBV24-1 and TRBJ1-3; no firm D call. The length of the CDR3 is 13 residues. Germline assignment: CDR1 KGHDR and CDR2 SFDVKD. V lost 0 bases, J lost 4 bases, and 3 bases lay in between. CDR3 nucleotides: TGTGCCACCAGTGATTTGAACGGAAACACCATATATTTT. Protein: CATSDLNGNTIYF.

The gene calls are TRBV11-3 and TRBJ2-7; TRBD1 agrees at 11 bases. With V trimmed by 5 bases and J by 3 bases, 12 bases remained unmatched. The CDR3 is made up of 17 amino acids. CDR1 is SGHNT and CDR2 is YENEEA in the germline V gene. The CDR3 loop reads CASSPRPGTGGNYEQYF. In DNA, the CDR3 is TGTGCCAGCAGCCCAAGACCCGGGACAGGGGGAAACTACGAGCAGTACTTC.

Relative to its sample, this clone is medium-sized. The rearrangement links TRBV4-1 to TRBJ2-2, with 9 bases identical to TRBD1. The germline V gene encodes CDR1 MGHRA and CDR2 YSYEKL. After removal of 1 base from V and 7 bases from J, the junction contained 10 bases not matched to a gene. The CDR3 extends over 17 amino acids. The DNA for the CDR3 is TGCGCCAGCAGCCAAGTTTACGGACAGGGGAAAAACGGGGAGCTGTTTTTT. Its protein is CASSQVYGQGKNGELFF.

The rearrangement links TRBV19 to TRBJ2-1; TRBD1 matches 7 bases. CDR3 size: 16 residues. V shed 5 bases and J 0 bases; nucleotides not matched to a gene: 7. The germline CDR1 and CDR2 sequences are LNHDA and SQIVND (reference sequence). The CDR3 loop is CASSPGQASSYNEQFF. The CDR3 DNA reads TGTGCCAGTAGTCCTGGACAGGCGAGCTCCTACAATGAGCAGTTCTTC.

The table lists this clone with a few counts. The chain uses TRBV9 and TRBJ1-2; tentative D call: TRBD1 (6 bases). The CDR3 spans 15 residues. Germline assignment: CDR1 SGDLS and CDR2 YYNGEE. The ends were cut back, 1 base at V and 3 bases at J, with 13 bases in the middle. The CDR3 DNA follows: TGTGCCAGCAGCGTACTCCCGGGGGCCGACTATGGCTACACCTTC. Its translation is CASSVLPGADYGYTF.

This clone was seen a few times. The CDR3 spells CASTSRDRDSGNTIYF. DNA of the CDR3: TGTGCCAGTACCTCCCGGGACAGAGACTCTGGAAACACCATATATTTT. The chain links TRBV19 to TRBJ1-3; 7 bases agree with TRBD1. V gave up 7 bases and J gave up 0 bases; unmatched junction bases: 9. The CDR3 runs to 16 residues. Germline CDR1 LNHDA, CDR2 SQIVND (reference sequence). The full variable domain, in which reference TRBV19 and TRBJ1-3 provide the parts outside the CDR3, is DGGITQSPKYLFRKEGQNVTLSCEQNLNHDAMYWYRQDPGQGLRLIYYSQIVNDFQKGDIAEGYSVSREKKESFPLTVTSAQKNPTAFYLCASTSRDRDSGNTIYFGEGSWLTVV.

This chain uses TRBV4-1 with TRBJ1-6; possibly TRBD1 for D (6 bases). Germline V lookup: CDR1 MGHRA, CDR2 YSYEKL. This CDR3 contains 17 residues. Deletions cut 0 bases from V and 7 bases from J, with 16 bases between. The CDR3 coding sequence is TGCGCCAGCAGCCAAGATCTTCCGGGGGCAAGAAATTCACCCCTCCACTTT. It specifies CASSQDLPGARNSPLHF.

The J gene is TRBJ1-1, the V gene TRBV6-4, with 7 bases aligning to TRBD1. The CDR3 length is 14 residues. Germline trimming cut 5 bases from V and 1 base from J; bases unmatched to any gene: 4. Germline CDR1 MRHNA, CDR2 SNTAGT. The CDR3 protein is CASSRYRGNTEAFF. The DNA of the CDR3 is TGTGCCAGCAGTCGTTACAGGGGGAACACTGAAGCTTTCTTT.

The chain carries TRBV3-1 (or the pseudogene TRBV3-2) and TRBJ1-2; TRBD1 agrees at 8 bases. The CDR3 is 19 residues long. Germline V gene lookup returns CDR1 LGHDT and CDR2 YNNKEL (reference sequence). Trimming took 0 bases from V and 6 from J; bases not matched to a gene: 18. CDR3 nucleotides: TGTGCCAGCAGCCAAGAAGGACAGGGTGGGGGGATCTTCCTTGATGGCTACACCTTC. Its protein product is CASSQEGQGGGIFLDGYTF.

This sequence joins TRBV18 and TRBJ1-4; tentatively, D is TRBD1 (5 bases). Trimming shortened V by 2 bases and J by 7 bases, and 8 bases separated the two germline ends. Germline assignment: CDR1 KGHSH and CDR2 LQKENI. This CDR3 has 13 residues. The CDR3 nucleotides read TGTGCCAGCTCACCATTGGGGGGTGAAAAACTGTTTTTT. Amino acids: CASSPLGGEKLFF.

This chain links TRBV6-6 with TRBJ1-1; D is unresolved. Per the germline V gene, CDR1 is MNHNY and CDR2 is SVGAGI (reference sequence). The length of the CDR3 is 15 residues. Trimming took 1 base from V and 0 from J, leaving 9 bases between them. As DNA, the CDR3 is TGTGCCAGCAGTTACTTGGGGATTGTGAACACTGAAGCTTTCTTT. As protein: CASSYLGIVNTEAFF.

The chain couples TRBV5-1 to TRBJ1-1, with 9 bases aligning to TRBD1. J was trimmed by 6 bases and V by 0 bases; bases with no gene match: 9. The CDR3 extends over 16 amino acids. The germline V gene has CDR1 SGHRS and CDR2 YFSETQ. The CDR3: CASSLAQGAQWAEAFF. CDR3 DNA: TGCGCCAGCAGCTTGGCACAGGGGGCCCAGTGGGCTGAAGCTTTCTTT.

This rearrangement joins TRBV14 to TRBJ1-1; possibly TRBD1 for D (6 bases). Trimming removed 6 bases at V and 0 bases at J, with 11 bases between. The CDR3 spans 14 residues. Germline assignment: CDR1 SGHDN and CDR2 FVKESK. Here the CDR3 reads CASSQGPMNTEAFF. For the CDR3, the DNA is TGTGCCAGCAGTCAGGGGCCGATGAACACTGAAGCTTTCTTT.

This chain connects TRBV5-4 to TRBJ1-1; 8 bases map to TRBD1. The V gene end was trimmed by 4 bases and the J gene end by 7 bases; junction bases not matched to a gene: 3. CDR1 and CDR2 (germline): SGHNT, YYREEE (reference sequence). The CDR3 consists of 12 residues. The CDR3 loop reads CASSRTGFEAFF. The DNA of the CDR3 is TGTGCCAGCAGCCGGACAGGGTTTGAAGCTTTCTTT.

The V gene is TRBV28, the J gene TRBJ1-5, with D possibly matching TRBD1 (5 bases). V lost 6 bases to trimming and J lost 6 bases, with 27 bases between them. The CDR3 has 18 residues. From germline, CDR1 is MDHEN and CDR2 SYDVKM. CDR3 in DNA: TGTGCCAGCAGCCCACCCGACGAGGGGTGGCTAGCGGTTCAGCCCCAGCATTTT. It is translated as CASSPPDEGWLAVQPQHF.

The table lists this clone with a few counts. This chain links TRBV6-5 with TRBJ2-6, with D possibly being TRBD1 or TRBD2 (5 bases each). The germline V and J ends were trimmed by 2 bases and 2 bases, with 7 bases remaining between them. Per germline, CDR1 MNHEY and CDR2 SVGAGI. CDR3 length: 15 amino acids. CDR3 amino acids: CASSYGGAGANVLTF. For the CDR3, the DNA is TGTGCCAGCAGTTACGGGGGAGCTGGGGCCAACGTCCTGACTTTC.

The chain joins TRBV6-5 to TRBJ2-7; the D is unclear. Trimming shortened V by 2 bases and J by 0 bases, and 8 bases separated the two germline ends. Germline V gives CDR1 MNHEY, CDR2 SVGAGI. The CDR3 loop spans 14 amino acids. The CDR3 loop is CASSYVSRSYEQYF. The DNA for the CDR3 is TGTGCCAGCAGTTACGTATCCCGCTCCTACGAGCAGTACTTC.